Sequencing of this T cell receptor (beta chain) was carried out in a study of T cell changes during pregnancy in multiple sclerosis. Sequenced by immunoSEQ multiplex PCR; TCRdb stores in-frame clones only, minus some. The profile shows some 100,000 clones, roughly 93% of them singletons. The length of the CDR3 is 16 residues. V gave up 0 bases and J gave up 5 bases; unmatched junction bases: 10. Germline V gene data show CDR1 as SGHRS and CDR2 as YFSETQ. The V call is TRBV5-1, the J call TRBJ1-2; TRBD1 matches 7 bases. Here the sequenced sample was peripheral blood, taken before pregnancy. This sequence was found in a female donor with multiple sclerosis, enrolled in a pregnancy study. The CDR3 here is CASSLGLGQLDYGYTF. CDR3 sequence (DNA): TGCGCCAGCAGCTTGGGCCTGGGACAGTTAGATTATGGCTACACCTTC. Complete variable domain (other parts from reference TRBV5-1 and TRBJ1-2): KAGVTQTPRYLIKTRGQQVTLSCSPISGHRSVSWYQQTPGQGLQFLFEYFSETQRNKGNFPGRFSGRQFSNSRSEMNVSTLELGDSALYLCASSLGLGQLDYGYTFGSGTRLTVV.